A single sample gave rise to the 18 T cell receptor beta chains below, sequenced in a study of cytomegalovirus exposure and HLA in healthy donors. Primers for the PCR totalled 60 Vbeta and 13 Jbeta. The table came from immunoSEQ multiplex PCR; TCRdb's copy has only in-frame clones and leaves some out. The data show around 190,000 clones, 9.5% seen once. Input material: PBMCs. Receptors originate from a woman between 25 and 40 years old in good health and CMV-seropositive.

J is TRBJ2-7 and V is TRBV2; 8 nucleotides agree with TRBD1. CDR1 SNHLY and CDR2 FYNNEI come from the germline V gene. This CDR3 has 12 residues. V gave up 6 bases and J gave up 7 bases; unmatched junction bases: 5. This chain's CDR3 is CASSWTGKEQYF. The CDR3 nucleotides read TGTGCCAGCAGCTGGACAGGGAAGGAGCAGTACTTC.

This clone was detected only a few times. This chain uses TRBV27 with TRBJ2-1; 8 nucleotides line up with TRBD1. V shed 0 bases, J shed 9 bases, and the junction held 7 bases outside the gene matches. The CDR3 consists of 15 residues. Germline-derived CDR1 and CDR2 are MNHEY and SMNVEV (reference sequence). The CDR3 is CASSLSWQGASEQFF. The DNA for the CDR3 is TGTGCCAGCAGTTTATCGTGGCAGGGGGCAAGTGAGCAGTTCTTC.

This rearrangement joins TRBV18 to TRBJ1-2, with a weak D call TRBD1 (5 bases). Germline-derived CDR1 and CDR2 are KGHSH and LQKENI. V was pared by 4 bases and J by 1 base, with 13 bases between. The CDR3 is 15 residues long. The CDR3, as DNA: TGTGCCAGCTCACTCGACAGCAATTTTAACTATGGCTACACCTTC. This encodes CASSLDSNFNYGYTF.

This clone turned up a few times. The J gene is TRBJ1-2, the V gene TRBV7-8; TRBD1 is a possible D gene (5 bases). V shed 4 bases and J shed 0 bases, with 15 bases lying between them. The germline V gene has CDR1 SGHVS and CDR2 FQNEAQ. This CDR3 comprises 16 residues. CDR3 in DNA: TGTGCCAGCAGCTCTCGGGACTTTTTTGCTAACTATGGCTACACCTTC. Amino acid sequence: CASSSRDFFANYGYTF.

There are a few counts of this clone. This chain links TRBV19 with TRBJ1-5; weak D call: TRBD1 (6 bases). This CDR3 is 15 amino acids long. Germline lookup yields CDR1 LNHDA and CDR2 SQIVND (reference sequence). V lost 3 bases and J lost 5, with 14 bases in between. This chain's CDR3 is CASSIVGTSYQPQHF. The CDR3 DNA reads TGTGCCAGTAGTATCGTCGGGACAAGCTATCAGCCCCAGCATTTT. Together with reference TRBV19 and TRBJ1-5, the CDR3 gives the full variable domain: DGGITQSPKYLFRKEGQNVTLSCEQNLNHDAMYWYRQDPGQGLRLIYYSQIVNDFQKGDIAEGYSVSREKKESFPLTVTSAQKNPTAFYLCASSIVGTSYQPQHFGDGTRLSIL.

The chain links TRBV5-1 to TRBJ2-5, with 10 bases aligning to TRBD2. The V segment lost 4 bases and the J segment 5 bases; nucleotides outside the gene matches: 14. The germline V gene encodes CDR1 SGHRS and CDR2 YFSETQ. The CDR3 has 17 residues. The CDR3 here is CASSTGGLAGDGETQYF. Written as DNA, the CDR3 is TGCGCCAGCAGCACGGGAGGGCTAGCGGGAGACGGGGAGACCCAGTACTTC.

CDR3 amino acids: CASSQERRTVPPQETQYF. The CDR3 DNA follows: TGCGCCAGCAGCCAAGAGAGGCGGACAGTACCACCTCAAGAGACCCAGTACTTC. The J gene is TRBJ2-5, the V gene TRBV4-1, with D possibly matching TRBD1 (6 bases). The germline V gene encodes CDR1 MGHRA and CDR2 YSYEKL. The germline V and J ends were trimmed by 0 bases and 2 bases, with 19 bases remaining between them. The CDR3 spans 18 residues.

There are a few counts of this clone. CDR3 in amino acids: CASSLTGSAGTDTQYF. The CDR3, as DNA: TGTGCCAGCAGCTTGACAGGGAGTGCGGGCACAGATACGCAGTATTTT. This rearrangement joins TRBV5-6 to TRBJ2-3; tentative D call: TRBD1 (6 bases). The V gene's germline CDR1 is SGHDT and CDR2 YYEEEE. The CDR3 loop spans 16 amino acids. V lost 1 base, J lost 1 base, and 13 bases lay in between.

This clone was seen more than once but under ten times. V and J are TRBV18 and TRBJ1-1, with D maybe TRBD1 (6 bases). The CDR3 is 14 residues long. V was trimmed by 6 bases and J by 5 bases, leaving 16 bases between them. CDR1 and CDR2 from the germline V gene are KGHSH and LQKENI. Here the CDR3 DNA reads TGTGCCAGCTCCTTAACAGGGTGGGAGACTGAAGCTTTCTTT. Protein: CASSLTGWETEAFF.

The genes are TRBV7-3 and TRBJ2-1; TRBD2 aligns across 15 bases. J lost 2 bases, V lost 1 base, and 3 bases had no gene match. CDR3 size: 18 residues. From germline, CDR1 is SGHTA and CDR2 FQGTGA. The CDR3 region is CASSLKGTSGRTYNEQFF. The CDR3 nucleotides are TGTGCCAGCAGCTTAAAGGGGACTAGCGGGAGGACCTACAATGAGCAGTTCTTC.

The table lists this clone with a few counts. This chain joins TRBV10-3 and TRBJ2-7; perhaps TRBD1 as D (5 bases). Germline V gene lookup returns CDR1 ENHRY and CDR2 SYGVKD. The CDR3 runs to 12 residues. Trimming stripped 5 bases from V and 2 bases from J, with 7 bases between. CDR3 region: CAISKGTYEQYF. In nucleotides, the CDR3 is TGTGCCATCAGTAAGGGGACCTACGAGCAGTACTTC.

This chain links TRBV10-2 with TRBJ2-5; 7 positions match TRBD1. Per the germline V gene, CDR1 is WSHSY and CDR2 is SAAADI. The length of the CDR3 is 14 residues. V lost 7 bases and J lost 5; bases outside the gene matches: 10. The DNA of the CDR3 is TGCGCCAGCAATACAGGGGAGATGAGGGAGACCCAGTACTTC. Residues: CASNTGEMRETQYF.

This rearrangement joins TRBV19 to TRBJ2-7; 7 nucleotides agree with TRBD1. CDR1 is LNHDA and CDR2 is SQIVND in the germline V gene (reference sequence). The CDR3 covers 13 residues. Trimming removed 8 bases from V and 2 bases from J; junction bases left unmatched: 6. The DNA of the CDR3 is TGTGCCAGTTCAGAAGACAGGGCCTACGAGCAGTACTTC. This gives the protein CASSEDRAYEQYF.

This clone was seen a handful of times. The J gene is TRBJ2-7, the V gene TRBV5-1; TRBD1 aligns across 9 bases. V shed 4 bases, J shed 3 bases, and the junction held 11 bases outside the gene matches. The CDR3 covers 16 residues. Germline V gene lookup returns CDR1 SGHRS and CDR2 YFSETQ. Here the CDR3 DNA reads TGCGCCAGCAGCAGTAGAACAGGGGGCGCATACTACGAGCAGTACTTC. Its translation: CASSSRTGGAYYEQYF. The full variable domain, with the rest looked up from reference TRBV5-1 and TRBJ2-7, is KAGVTQTPRYLIKTRGQQVTLSCSPISGHRSVSWYQQTPGQGLQFLFEYFSETQRNKGNFPGRFSGRQFSNSRSEMNVSTLELGDSALYLCASSSRTGGAYYEQYFGPGTRLTVT.

A few counts support this clone. The chain joins TRBV27 to TRBJ2-7, with 11 nucleotides matching TRBD2. The CDR3 is 19 residues long. Per the germline V gene, CDR1 is MNHEY and CDR2 is SMNVEV (reference sequence). The junction had 11 bases not matched to a gene; V was cut back by 0 bases and J by 1 base. The CDR3 loop is CASSLSRFSGRAGSYEQYF. In DNA form, the CDR3 reads TGTGCCAGCAGTTTATCCCGGTTTAGCGGGAGGGCCGGGTCCTACGAGCAGTACTTC.

This clone was seen more than once but under ten times. The chain has TRBV7-2 and TRBJ2-1; 9 positions match TRBD2. V shed 5 bases, J shed 1 base, and the junction held 15 bases outside the gene matches. The CDR3 is 19 residues long. Germline assignment: CDR1 SGHTA and CDR2 FQGNSA. For the CDR3, the DNA is TGTGCCAGCAGCCTCGCTGGGGCGGGAGGGCCCCTGTCCTACAATGAGCAGTTCTTC. Its translation: CASSLAGAGGPLSYNEQFF.

V usage is TRBV5-1 and J usage is TRBJ2-3; D is ambiguous. Trimming left V 4 bases short and J 3 bases short, with 15 bases between. This CDR3 spans 15 amino acids. The germline V gene has CDR1 SGHRS and CDR2 YFSETQ. As DNA, the CDR3 is TGCGCCAGCAGCCTGGTGGGCCTTGGAACAGATACGCAGTATTTT. Protein product: CASSLVGLGTDTQYF.

The chain is built from TRBV4-1 and TRBJ1-5, with TRBD1 as a possible D gene (5 bases). CDR1 is MGHRA and CDR2 is YSYEKL in the germline V gene. V was shortened by 1 base and J by 6 bases, with 10 bases between the two germline ends. The CDR3 sequence is 14 residues long. CDR3 DNA sequence: TGCGCCAGCAGCCAAGGAGCAGGGCCTCAGCCCCAGCATTTT. This encodes CASSQGAGPQPQHF.